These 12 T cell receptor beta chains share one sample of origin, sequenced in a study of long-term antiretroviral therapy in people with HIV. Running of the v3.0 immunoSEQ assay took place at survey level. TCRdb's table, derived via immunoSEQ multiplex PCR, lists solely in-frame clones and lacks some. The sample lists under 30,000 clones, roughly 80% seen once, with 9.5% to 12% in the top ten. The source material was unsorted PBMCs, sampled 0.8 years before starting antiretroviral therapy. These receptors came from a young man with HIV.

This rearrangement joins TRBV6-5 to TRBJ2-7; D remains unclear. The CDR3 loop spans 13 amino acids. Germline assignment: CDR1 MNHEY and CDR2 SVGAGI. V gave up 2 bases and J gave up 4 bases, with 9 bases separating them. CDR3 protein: CASSYRDGYEQYF. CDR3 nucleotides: TGTGCCAGCAGTTACCGCGACGGGTACGAGCAGTACTTC.

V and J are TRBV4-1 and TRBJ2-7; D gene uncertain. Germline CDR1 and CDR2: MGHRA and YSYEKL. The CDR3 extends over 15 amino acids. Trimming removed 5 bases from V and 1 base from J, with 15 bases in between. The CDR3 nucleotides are TGCGCCAGCAGCAGTTTCCCAGACCGTTCCTACGAGCAGTACTTC. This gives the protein CASSSFPDRSYEQYF.

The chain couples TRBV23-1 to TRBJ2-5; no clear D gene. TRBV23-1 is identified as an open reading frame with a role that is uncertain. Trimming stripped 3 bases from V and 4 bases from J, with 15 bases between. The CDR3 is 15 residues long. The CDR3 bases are TGCGCCAGCAGTCAGTCTAAAAATCGGGTAGAGACCCAGTACTTC. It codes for CASSQSKNRVETQYF.

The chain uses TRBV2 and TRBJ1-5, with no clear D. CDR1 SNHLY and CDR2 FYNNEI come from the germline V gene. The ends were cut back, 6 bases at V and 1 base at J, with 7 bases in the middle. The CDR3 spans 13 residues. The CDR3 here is CASRVMSNQPQHF. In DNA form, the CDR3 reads TGTGCCAGCAGAGTAATGAGCAATCAGCCCCAGCATTTT.

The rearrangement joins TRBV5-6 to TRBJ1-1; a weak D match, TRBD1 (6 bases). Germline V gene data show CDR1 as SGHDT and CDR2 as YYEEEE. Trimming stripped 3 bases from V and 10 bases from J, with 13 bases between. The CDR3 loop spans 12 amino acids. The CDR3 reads CASSSGTFGAFF. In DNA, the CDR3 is TGTGCCAGCAGCTCCGGGACATTTGGAGCTTTCTTT. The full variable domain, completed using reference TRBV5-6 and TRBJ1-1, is DAGVTQSPTHLIKTRGQQVTLRCSPKSGHDTVSWYQQALGQGPQFIFQYYEEEERQRGNFPDRFSGHQFPNYSSELNVNALLLGDSALYLCASSSGTFGAFFGQGTRLTVV.

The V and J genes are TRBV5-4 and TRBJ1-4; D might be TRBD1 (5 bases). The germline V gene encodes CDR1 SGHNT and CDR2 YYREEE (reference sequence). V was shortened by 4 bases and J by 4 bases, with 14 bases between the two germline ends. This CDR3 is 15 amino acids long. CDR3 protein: CASSTGGESNEKLFF. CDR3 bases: TGTGCCAGCAGCACTGGGGGAGAGAGTAATGAAAAACTGTTTTTT.

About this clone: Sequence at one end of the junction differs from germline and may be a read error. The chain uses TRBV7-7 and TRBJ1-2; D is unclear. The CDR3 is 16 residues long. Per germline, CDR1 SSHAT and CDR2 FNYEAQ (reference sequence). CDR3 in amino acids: CASSLSLPIERYGYTF. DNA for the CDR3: TGTGCTAGCAGCCTTTCCTTACCCATAGAGCGCTATGGCTACACCTTC.

The CDR3 DNA is TGTGCCAGCAGCCTCAGGGAGAACACTGAAGCTTTCTTT. Translation: CASSLRENTEAFF. The chain combines TRBV27 with TRBJ1-1, with a possible D match to TRBD1 (5 bases). V gave up 6 bases and J gave up 1 base, with 9 bases separating them. CDR1 and CDR2 (germline): MNHEY, SMNVEV (reference sequence). The length of the CDR3 is 13 residues.

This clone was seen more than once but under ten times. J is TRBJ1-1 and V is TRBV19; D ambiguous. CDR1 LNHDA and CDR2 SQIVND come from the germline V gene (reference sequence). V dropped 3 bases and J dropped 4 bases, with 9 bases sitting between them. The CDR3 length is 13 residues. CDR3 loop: CASSIGVTTEAFF. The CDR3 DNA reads TGTGCCAGTAGTATTGGAGTAACCACTGAAGCTTTCTTT.

Written as DNA, the CDR3 is TGTGCCAGCAGCTTGGTAGGACAGGGGGTGGACATTCAGTACTTC. Protein product: CASSLVGQGVDIQYF. The V and J genes are TRBV5-5 and TRBJ2-4; 10 bases are shared with TRBD1. The J segment lost 8 bases and the V segment lost 0 bases, leaving 5 bases of the junction unmatched. The CDR3 is made up of 15 amino acids. The germline gives CDR1 SGHKS, CDR2 YYEKEE (reference sequence).

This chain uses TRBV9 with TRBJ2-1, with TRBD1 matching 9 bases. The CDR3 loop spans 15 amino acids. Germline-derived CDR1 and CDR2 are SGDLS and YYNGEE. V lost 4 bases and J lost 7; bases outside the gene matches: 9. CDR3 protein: CASSSPGQGRNEQFF. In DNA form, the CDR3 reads TGTGCCAGCAGCTCCCCGGGACAGGGTAGGAATGAGCAGTTCTTC.

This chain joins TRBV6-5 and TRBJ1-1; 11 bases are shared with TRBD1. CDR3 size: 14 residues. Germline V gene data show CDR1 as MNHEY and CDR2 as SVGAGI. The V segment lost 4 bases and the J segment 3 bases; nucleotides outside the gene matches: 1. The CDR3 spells CASSWGQGDTEAFF. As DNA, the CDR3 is TGTGCCAGCAGTTGGGGACAGGGGGACACTGAAGCTTTCTTT.